This TCR beta chain was captured in a study of cytomegalovirus exposure and HLA in healthy donors. Study context: Of over 300 genotyped donors, roughly 80% clustered with self-reported Caucasian donors.

13 Jbeta primers and 60 Vbeta primers were used for the PCR. The repertoire was sequenced with immunoSEQ multiplex PCR; TCRdb's copy has only in-frame clones and lacks some. Of about 160,000 clones detected, 80% appear once; the ten largest clones hold 1.3%. V lost 10 bases, J lost 2 bases, and 10 bases lay in between. This CDR3 comprises 12 residues. Germline values: CDR1 MDHEN, CDR2 SYDVKM. The sequenced sample consisted of PBMCs. The receptor was derived from a woman aged 45 to 65 in good health and CMV-seronegative. This chain joins TRBV28 and TRBJ2-3, with D perhaps matching TRBD2 (5 bases). CDR3 sequence: CAIREHTDTQYF. The CDR3 DNA sequence: TGTGCCATCCGGGAACACACAGATACGCAGTATTTT.